The 2 T cell receptor beta chains given below trace back to one sample, sequenced in a study of blood T cell repertoires in COVID-19. TCRdb's table, derived via immunoSEQ multiplex PCR, lists solely in-frame clones and lacks some. Altogether roughly 93,000 clones are present, 89% being singletons, with the ten largest covering about 9.1%. Sequenced: peripheral blood. Receptors were obtained from a man aged 50 to 60 with acute or convalescent COVID-19.

The genes are TRBV2 and TRBJ2-6; the match to TRBD1 covers 8 bases. CDR3 length: 20 amino acids. Germline values: CDR1 SNHLY, CDR2 FYNNEI. Trimming removed 5 bases from V and 0 bases from J; junction bases left unmatched: 15. The CDR3 region is CASSTSKDRAESSGANVLTF. Here the CDR3 DNA reads TGTGCCAGCAGTACATCAAAGGACAGGGCAGAAAGCTCTGGGGCCAACGTCCTGACTTTC.

The V gene is TRBV7-2, the J gene TRBJ2-7; the match to TRBD2 covers 7 bases. The germline CDR1 and CDR2 sequences are SGHTA and FQGNSA. This CDR3 is 15 amino acids long. The V and J ends lost 1 base and 4 bases, in that order; junction bases with no gene match: 7. The CDR3 loop reads CASSLVGRGSYEQYF. As DNA, the CDR3 is TGTGCCAGCAGCTTAGTAGGGCGGGGGAGTTACGAGCAGTACTTC.